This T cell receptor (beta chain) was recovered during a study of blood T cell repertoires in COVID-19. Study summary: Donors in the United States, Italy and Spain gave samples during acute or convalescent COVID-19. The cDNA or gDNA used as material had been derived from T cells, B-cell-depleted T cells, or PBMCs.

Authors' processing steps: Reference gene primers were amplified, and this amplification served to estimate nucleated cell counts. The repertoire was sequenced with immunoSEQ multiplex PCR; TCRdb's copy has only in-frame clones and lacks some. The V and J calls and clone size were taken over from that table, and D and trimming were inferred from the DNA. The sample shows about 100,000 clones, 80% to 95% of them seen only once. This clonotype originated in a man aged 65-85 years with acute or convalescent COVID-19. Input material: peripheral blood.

This CDR3 is CASSSRIQGIDEKLFF. The DNA for the CDR3 is TGTGCCAGCAGCTCTCGAATTCAGGGGATTGATGAAAAACTGTTTTTT. V usage is TRBV7-6 and J usage is TRBJ1-4; possible D gene TRBD1, 6 bases. The CDR3 has 16 amino acids. Trimming stripped 4 bases from V and 6 bases from J, with 18 bases between. Germline CDR1 reads SGHVS; CDR2 reads FNYEAQ.